This entry lists 16 T cell receptor beta chains sequenced from one sample in a study of blood T cells in healthy people across ages. Through a sample-barcoded 5' primer and a J-beta primer mix, a second PCR was run for roughly 7 to 11 cycles. TCRdb ran MiXCR on the 5' RACE reads and lists one entry per CDR3 protein. The sample yields 1.4 million to 1.5 million distinct CDR3 sequences, 42% seen once. The source material was blood. The receptor set was obtained from a young woman in good health.

The chain has TRBV28 and TRBJ2-4, with TRBD1 matching 7 bases. The J call may not be correct, given that the DNA end is closer to TRBJ2-7. Germline CDR1 reads MDHEN; CDR2 reads SYDVKM. The CDR3 length is 16 residues. The CDR3 here is CASWDGGGQRNYEQYF. DNA for the CDR3: TGTGCCAGCTGGGACGGTGGGGGACAGCGAAATTACGAGCAGTACTTC.

J is TRBJ2-7 and V is TRBV6-5; D not certain. The end of the DNA is better explained by TRBJ2-5, so the J call may be wrong. CDR1 and CDR2 from the germline V gene are MNHEY and SVGAGI. The CDR3 loop spans 13 amino acids. CDR3 nucleotides: TGTGCCAGCAGTTATGGGGTTACAGAGACCCAGTACTTC. This encodes CASSYGVTETQYF.

The chain has TRBV5-1 and TRBJ2-3, with D perhaps TRBD2 (5 bases). Germline loops: CDR1 SGHRS, CDR2 YFSETQ. Trimming pared 1 base from V and 4 bases from J, leaving 13 bases between. This CDR3 region has 15 residues. The CDR3, as DNA: TGCGCCAGCAGCTTGTCGGAAAGCGGCCCAGATACGCAGTATTTT. As protein: CASSLSESGPDTQYF.

The CDR3 spells CASSRPQGAGSGANVLTF. The CDR3 bases are TGTGCCAGCAGCCGCCCACAGGGGGCGGGTTCTGGGGCCAACGTCCTGACTTTC. The chain couples TRBV7-9 to TRBJ2-6; 9 bases agree with TRBD1. Per germline, CDR1 SEHNR and CDR2 FQNEAQ (reference sequence). V was clipped by 5 bases and J by 1 base; unmatched bases: 9. This CDR3 is built from 18 residues.

In this sample, this clonotype turned up a few times. The chain links TRBV20-1 to TRBJ1-5; no reliable D call. The length of the CDR3 is 13 residues. V was shortened by 2 bases and J by 4 bases, with 9 bases between the two germline ends. The germline gives CDR1 DFQATT, CDR2 SNEGSKA (reference sequence). Written as DNA, the CDR3 is TGCAGTGCTAGACCGCAGTCGAATCAGCCCCAGCATTTT. It specifies CSARPQSNQPQHF.

This clonotype occurred a few times. CDR3 sequence reads: CASSQSLTYNEQFF. DNA of the CDR3: TGTGCCAGCAGCCAGTCGTTAACCTACAATGAGCAGTTCTTC. The chain joins TRBV3-1 to TRBJ2-1; D call uncertain. This CDR3 spans 14 amino acids. The V end lost 3 bases, the J end lost 2 bases, and 8 bases lay between the germline ends. Germline V gene data show CDR1 as LGHDT and CDR2 as YNNKEL (reference sequence).

This clonotype has only a few counts. The chain joins TRBV20-1 to TRBJ2-1; 10 positions match TRBD2. The V gene end was trimmed by 7 bases and the J gene end by 0 bases; junction bases not matched to a gene: 9. The CDR3 runs to 16 residues. The germline V gene encodes CDR1 DFQATT and CDR2 SNEGSKA (reference sequence). CDR3 protein: CSGVAGGRSSYNEQFF. In DNA form, the CDR3 reads TGCAGTGGGGTAGCGGGAGGCCGGAGCTCCTACAATGAGCAGTTCTTC.

This clonotype was counted a few times. Its ends do not fully match the called genes, so a read error is possible. The chain couples TRBV9 to TRBJ2-3; 9 bases are a match to TRBD2. Per germline, CDR1 SGDLS and CDR2 YYNGEE. The length of the CDR3 is 17 residues. CDR3 protein: CASSVVNGGGASDTQYF. In DNA, the CDR3 is TGTGCCAGCAGTGTAGTCAACGGCGGGGGGGCCTCGGATACGCAGTATTTT.

The chain is built from TRBV12-3 or TRBV12-4 and TRBJ1-6, with D unclear. The CDR3 runs 13 residues. Trimming pared 6 bases from V and 3 bases from J, leaving 6 bases between. The CDR3 loop reads CASREDYNSPLHF. CDR3 DNA sequence: TGTGCCAGCAGAGAGGACTATAATTCACCCCTCCACTTT.

The CDR3 region is CASSFVLTGLTGELFF. CDR3 DNA: TGTGCCAGCAGCTTTGTCTTGACAGGGCTCACCGGGGAGCTGTTTTTT. This chain joins TRBV7-8 and TRBJ2-2; 7 bases are a match to TRBD1. V shed 3 bases, J shed 4 bases, and the junction held 8 bases outside the gene matches. The length of the CDR3 is 16 residues. The germline gives CDR1 SGHVS, CDR2 FQNEAQ.

With respect to this clonotype: One end of the junction varies from germline; a read error may be responsible. The rearrangement uses TRBV5-1 and TRBJ2-3; 15 positions agree with TRBD2. This CDR3 is 17 amino acids long. Germline V gene data show CDR1 as SGHRS and CDR2 as YFSETQ. The CDR3 DNA reads as TGCGCCAGCAGCTTCCCGGGACTAGCGGGGGGCACACATACGCAGTATTTT. Its translation is CASSFPGLAGGTHTQYF.

CDR3: CASSNPGGLDQSYNSPLHF. CDR3 coding DNA: TGTGCCAGCAGCAATCCAGGGGGCCTAGACCAATCCTATAATTCACCCCTCCACTTT. V usage is TRBV21-1 and J usage is TRBJ1-6; the table names TRBD1, a call not compared with the DNA. TRBV21-1 is a listed pseudogene. The CDR3 is 19 amino acids.

The chain links TRBV14 to TRBJ1-2; D is ambiguous. The CDR3 contains 17 residues. CDR1 is SGHDN, CDR2 FVKESK, per germline. V was shortened by 1 base and J by 4 bases, with 19 bases between the two germline ends. CDR3 in amino acids: CASSQAGSQFPLYGYTF. Here the CDR3 DNA reads TGTGCCAGCAGCCAAGCGGGGTCACAGTTCCCACTCTATGGCTACACCTTC.

The rearrangement links TRBV7-2 to TRBJ1-1, with D perhaps TRBD1 (6 bases). The V and J ends lost 1 base and 5 bases respectively, with 14 bases between them. The germline V gene encodes CDR1 SGHTA and CDR2 FQGNSA. The CDR3 is 15 residues long. For the CDR3, the DNA is TGTGCCAGCAGCTTAGGCTTACAGGGTTTGACTGAAGCTTTCTTT. Its translation: CASSLGLQGLTEAFF.

This chain links TRBV12-3 or TRBV12-4 with TRBJ2-7; 11 positions match TRBD2. The CDR3 loop spans 16 amino acids. V was clipped by 1 base and J by 6 bases; unmatched bases: 8. CDR3 region: CASSLDSGRAGIEQYF. In nucleotides, the CDR3 is TGTGCCAGCAGTTTAGATAGCGGGAGGGCCGGTATCGAGCAGTACTTC.

The chain joins TRBV20-1 to TRBJ2-7; TRBD2 agrees at 8 bases. The CDR3 is 12 amino acids. V trimming: 4 bases; J trimming: 2 bases; junction bases outside the gene matches: 1. Looked up from germline, CDR1 is DFQATT and CDR2 is SNEGSKA (reference sequence). The CDR3 sequence is CSAKGLAYEQYF. The CDR3 DNA follows: TGCAGTGCTAAGGGACTAGCCTACGAGCAGTACTTC.